Each of the 10 T cell receptor beta chains below was sequenced from the same sample in a study of control samples from healthy donors and cancer patients (TCRdb year 2020). The library relied on the immunoSEQ multiplex PCR assay. TCRdb mirrors the immuneACCESS table, restricted to in-frame sequences. Some clones are absent from its copies; in checked studies, under half trace to an unresolved V gene, and the reason for the others is unknown. Recorded for this sample are about 95,000 clones; roughly nine tenths of them occurred a single time. The ten largest clonotypes hold roughly 0.9% of the sample. The specimen sequenced was blood. The source is a young woman in good health.

The rearrangement links TRBV28 to TRBJ2-7; the D gene could be TRBD1 or TRBD2 (5 bases each). The CDR3 has 13 residues. From germline, CDR1 is MDHEN and CDR2 SYDVKM. V lost 3 bases and J 2 bases, leaving 8 bases between the germline ends. The CDR3 DNA reads as TGTGCCAGCAGTTTGATGGGGGCCTACGAGCAGTACTTC. It is translated as CASSLMGAYEQYF.

The chain combines TRBV28 with TRBJ1-1, with D tentatively TRBD1 (5 bases). V was trimmed by 8 bases and J by 1 base, leaving 11 bases between them. The V gene's germline CDR1 is MDHEN and CDR2 SYDVKM. This CDR3 comprises 13 residues. As DNA, the CDR3 is TGTGCCAGCCCAGGGTGGGGGAACACTGAAGCTTTCTTT. This translates into CASPGWGNTEAFF.

Turning to this clone: This same CDR3 is encoded by further DNA sequences in the sample. CDR3 nucleotides: TGTGCCAGCAGCTTAACTAGCGGCCAAGAGACCCAGTACTTC. This encodes CASSLTSGQETQYF. V gene TRBV5-4 combines with J gene TRBJ2-5, with 8 nucleotides matching TRBD2. The germline CDR1 and CDR2 sequences are SGHNT and YYREEE (reference sequence). Trimming at V came to 2 bases and at J to 1 base, leaving 1 base not matched to a gene. CDR3 length: 14 amino acids.

The chain has TRBV28 and TRBJ1-6; a possible D gene is TRBD1 (5 bases). The CDR3 sequence is 17 residues long. Trimming shortened V by 2 bases and J by 5 bases, and 16 bases separated the two germline ends. Germline V CDR1 and CDR2: MDHEN, SYDVKM. The CDR3, as DNA: TGTGCCAGCAGTTTAGGTCTCTGGGGCCTCAATAATTCACCCCTCCACTTT. Its protein is CASSLGLWGLNNSPLHF.

The CDR3 spells CASYKRTSGGTGTQYF. The CDR3 DNA reads as TGTGCCAGTTACAAAAGGACTAGCGGGGGGACGGGGACGCAGTATTTT. The chain carries TRBV2 and TRBJ2-3, with TRBD2 identical over 14 bases. Per the germline V gene, CDR1 is SNHLY and CDR2 is FYNNEI. Unmatched junction bases numbered 14, after V lost 9 bases and J lost 9 bases. CDR3 length: 16 amino acids.

J is TRBJ2-7 and V is TRBV11-2; 8 bases fit TRBD1. Losses at the gene ends were 5 bases for V and 0 bases for J; bases not matched to a gene: 6. This CDR3 is built from 15 residues. Looked up from germline, CDR1 is SGHAT and CDR2 is FQNNGV. CDR3 residues: CASSPGQAISYEQYF. The CDR3 DNA reads as TGTGCCAGCAGCCCGGGACAGGCAATCTCCTACGAGCAGTACTTC.

This chain links TRBV9 with TRBJ1-2; tentatively, D is TRBD1 (5 bases). The CDR3 runs 12 residues. The germline CDR1 and CDR2 sequences are SGDLS and YYNGEE. V was cut by 3 bases and J by 8 bases, with 11 bases left in between. CDR3 in DNA: TGTGCCAGCAGCGGCCCCTGGGACGGCTACACCTTC. Encoded protein: CASSGPWDGYTF.

The V call is TRBV27, the J call TRBJ2-1; D possibly uses TRBD1 or TRBD2 (5 bases each). Trimming pared 5 bases from V and 0 bases from J, leaving 11 bases between. The CDR3 contains 15 residues. The germline CDR1 and CDR2 sequences are MNHEY and SMNVEV (reference sequence). This CDR3 reads CASSKGTASYNEQFF. The CDR3 bases are TGTGCCAGCAGTAAAGGGACGGCCTCCTACAATGAGCAGTTCTTC.

The J gene is TRBJ1-5, the V gene TRBV6-5; D is uncertain. Germline V lookup: CDR1 MNHEY, CDR2 SVGAGI. CDR3 length equals 13 residues. V lost 4 bases and J 3 bases, leaving 7 bases between the germline ends. This CDR3 reads CASSFQTNQPQHF. Written as DNA, the CDR3 is TGTGCCAGCAGTTTCCAGACCAATCAGCCCCAGCATTTT.

This clone was seen a single time. V and J are TRBV25-1 and TRBJ1-4; tentatively, D is TRBD1 (5 bases). V lost 4 bases and J 7 bases, leaving 16 bases between the germline ends. This CDR3 has 15 amino acids. The germline gives CDR1 MGHDK, CDR2 SYGVNS. The CDR3 loop reads CASSGGSAGPEKLFF. CDR3 nucleotide sequence: TGTGCCAGCAGTGGGGGGAGCGCAGGGCCTGAAAAACTGTTTTTT.